This T cell receptor beta chain is drawn from a study of beta chain features in type 1 diabetes (dated by TCRdb to 2017 to 2018). Study-level background: No differences in mean age, gender distribution, total cell number or subset yield were found between patients and healthy donors. A total of around 100 million sorted cells were examined across all samples, and RNA yield correlated strongly with the number of cells per subset. In the study, TCRB repertoires of sorted circulating CD4+ T cell subsets from recently diagnosed type 1 diabetes patients were compared with those of matched healthy donors. Regulatory and stem cell-like memory subsets were isolated from only 8 patients and roughly 8 healthy donors, whereas naive and central memory subsets came from all 28 donors. Overall study results and their limits: Sequencing cDNA rather than genomic DNA could over-represent highly expressing activated cells, although activation and CD3 levels did not differ between groups. PCR may preferentially amplify shorter templates, but because patient and control samples were amplified and corrected together, any resulting skew would affect both groups equally. Because the HLA sub-analyses included only small numbers of individuals, any influence of HLA type on TCRB rearrangement was left unresolved. In all four CD4+ subsets, TCRB CDR3 length was moderately but significantly shorter in type 1 diabetes patients. Naive, central memory and regulatory TCRB repertoires appeared more similar among patients than among healthy donors. Fewer insertions and more nucleotide deletions at VDJ recombination sites were observed in patients with type 1 diabetes, implying thymic rearrangement abnormalities.

Unmatched junction bases come to 8, with V trimmed by 4 bases and J by 1 base. The cysteine opens and the phenylalanine closes a CDR3 of 15 amino acids. Only the CDR3 DNA is retained, 45 bases long and in frame from the first base. In the germline V gene (reference sequence), CDR1 corresponds to GTSNPN and CDR2 to SVGIG. This clone appeared a few times. No cognate antigen has been identified for it. Base qualities are not at hand, and no much larger clone is one base apart. A single peripheral blood draw of about 116 mL on average was collected from each donor into heparinised tubes. A BD FACSAria II was used to sort naive, central memory, regulatory and stem cell-like memory CD4+ T cells with a panel that included CD45RO, CCR7, CD25, CD127, CD95 and CD27. A purity above 98% was achieved for all sorted populations. PBMCs were isolated right away by Lymphoprep density gradient centrifugation and were stained directly, without culture. So that batch effects would be minimized, each experiment stained and sorted samples in pairs, pairing one healthy donor with one patient.

The High Capacity cDNA Reverse Transcription Kit was used to reverse transcribe all of the isolated RNA, meaning that expressed TCRB transcripts were what got sequenced. Deep immunoSEQ sequencing was performed on naive, central memory and regulatory T cell samples, with an average of about 3.6 million total reads per sample. After sorted cells were lysed in RLT buffer, RNA was extracted with DNase-treated RNeasy Micro or Mini kits, with the choice depending on cell number. Each cell subset was processed on its own to prevent cross-contamination, while patient and healthy donor samples were processed together. The immunoSEQ multiplex PCR was used to amplify TCRB sequences from cDNA, generating 87-bp fragments that spanned the CDR3 region. The amplicons were sequenced using the Illumina HiSeq platform. In the source study's methods: Synthetic template baselines were used to correct PCR bias computationally, reads within Hamming distance 2 were collapsed, and singletons that could not be merged were discarded. Reads were aligned against IMGT to assign V, D and J genes, CDR3 length and insertions or deletions at six rearrangement sites. Within each subset, clonotype counts were normalized to the number of sorted cells before true diversity and Gini coefficients were calculated with the tcR R package. The overlap coefficient, calculated on TCRB nucleotide sequences, was used to measure repertoire sharing. Out-of-frame TCRB sequences from naive cells were analyzed as a proxy for the pre-selection repertoire. Not all clones reach the TCRdb copy of this immuneACCESS table, which keeps in-frame sequences only. Checked studies attribute under half of the gap to unresolved V genes and leave the rest unexplained. V and J calls and clone size are given by that table; D and trimming were obtained from the DNA. For this sample there are fewer than 250,000 clones; about 10% appear just once. Under 0.045% of the sample is in the top ten clones.

In this chain, TRBV30 is recombined with TRBJ2-3; TRBD2 aligns with 7 central bases. The specimen was naive CD4+ T cells from blood. The intended sense of this specimen's cell subset or site label: true naive CD4+ T cells. This clonotype was sampled from a woman between 18 and 29 years old in good health. The CDR3 region reads CAWIRGRAGTDTQYF. The DNA reads as follows: TGTGCCTGGATTCGAGGGAGGGCCGGCACAGATACGCAGTATTTT.